The clone carrying this T cell receptor (beta chain) was observed a few times. Its target is unknown. Trimming pared 1 base from V and 0 bases from J, leaving 7 bases between. Looked up from germline, CDR1 is SGHRS and CDR2 is YFSETQ. The CDR3 has 14 residues. Stated time point: pre-treatment sample, taken before nivolumab and TIL therapy. This sample is part of a study of TIL therapy for anti-PD-1-resistant metastatic lung cancer. The wider study: Progressing patients received lymphodepletion, expanded TIL infusion and IL-2. Patients had a median age of about 50 years (range about 35-80). Tumors carried a median roughly 1.5 non-synonymous mutations per megabase.

Study results and limitations: TIL clonotype persistence in blood showed no apparent association with response.

The libraries were made with immunoSEQ v3. Assay used: immunoSEQ multiplex PCR; TCRdb lists only in-frame clones, some missing. The repertoire consists of 50,000 to 60,000 clones, with over 75% occurring once and the leading ten covering under 3%. The clonotype comes from a person aged 25 to 80 with non-small cell lung cancer. J is TRBJ1-2 and V is TRBV5-1, with D uncertain. The sequences come from blood, collected at baseline. The CDR3 nucleotides are TGCGCCAGCAGCTTGTTAGACGCTAACTATGGCTACACCTTC. Translating gives CASSLLDANYGYTF.